The sequence of this TCR beta chain was determined in a study of CD8 T cells in Susac syndrome. Roughly 0.45 to 1 ug RNA was reverse transcribed with random hexamers. TCRdb re-analysed the immunoSEQ multiplex PCR reads in MiXCR, keeping a single row per CDR3 protein. The profile shows 110,000 or so distinct CDR3 sequences, 92% of them singletons. J lost 6 bases, V lost 3 bases, and 8 bases had no gene match. The CDR3 is 15 amino acids. Germline values: CDR1 SGHRS, CDR2 YFSETQ. The sequence came from a human donor in good health. V usage is TRBV5-1 and J usage is TRBJ2-2; 7 positions agree with TRBD1. Sequenced material: CD8+ T cells from PBMCs. This CDR3 is CASSYGTAFPGELFF. The CDR3 DNA reads as TGCGCCAGCAGCTACGGGACAGCGTTCCCCGGGGAGCTGTTTTTT. The variable domain in full, completed from reference TRBV5-1 and TRBJ2-2, reads KAGVTQTPRYLIKTRGQQVTLSCSPISGHRSVSWYQQTPGQGLQFLFEYFSETQRNKGNFPGRFSGRQFSNSRSEMNVSTLELGDSALYLCASSYGTAFPGELFFGEGSRLTVL.